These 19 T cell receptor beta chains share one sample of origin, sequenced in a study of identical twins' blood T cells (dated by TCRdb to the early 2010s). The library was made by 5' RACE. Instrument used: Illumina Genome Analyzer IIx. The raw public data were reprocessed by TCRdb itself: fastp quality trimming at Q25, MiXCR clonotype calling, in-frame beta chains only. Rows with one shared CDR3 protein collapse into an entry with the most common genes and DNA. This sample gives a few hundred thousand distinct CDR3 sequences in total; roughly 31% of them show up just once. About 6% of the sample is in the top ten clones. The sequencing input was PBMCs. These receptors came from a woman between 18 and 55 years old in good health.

The CDR3 DNA follows: TGTGCCAGCAGTCCGACTAGTTCGGGCACAGATACGCAGTATTTT. It codes for CASSPTSSGTDTQYF. The rearrangement joins TRBV14 to TRBJ2-3; possible D gene TRBD2, 6 bases. The V end was cut by 6 bases, the J end by 1 base, with 14 bases between. The CDR3 contains 15 residues. Germline lookup yields CDR1 SGHDN and CDR2 FVKESK.

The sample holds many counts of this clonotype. DNA of the CDR3: TGCAGCGTAGAACAGGGTACTGAAGCTTTCTTT. It yields the protein CSVEQGTEAFF. This chain connects TRBV29-1 to TRBJ1-1, with D tentatively TRBD1 (6 bases). Trimming stripped 6 bases from V and 5 bases from J, with 10 bases between. Germline V gene lookup returns CDR1 SQVTM and CDR2 ANQGSEA. The CDR3 runs 11 residues.

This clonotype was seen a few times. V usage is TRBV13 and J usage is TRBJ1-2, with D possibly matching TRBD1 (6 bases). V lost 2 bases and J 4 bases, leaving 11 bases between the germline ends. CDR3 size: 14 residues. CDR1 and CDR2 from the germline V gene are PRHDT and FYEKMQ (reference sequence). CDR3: CASSLYRDPYGYTF. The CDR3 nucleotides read TGTGCCAGCAGCTTATACAGGGATCCCTATGGCTACACCTTC.

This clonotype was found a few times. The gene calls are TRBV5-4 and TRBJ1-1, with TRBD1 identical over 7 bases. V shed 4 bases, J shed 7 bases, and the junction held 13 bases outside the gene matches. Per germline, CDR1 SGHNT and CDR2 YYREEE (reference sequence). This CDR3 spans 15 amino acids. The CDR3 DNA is TGTGCCAGCAGCCGACCGGGGACAGAAGTAAATGAAGCTTTCTTT. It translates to CASSRPGTEVNEAFF.

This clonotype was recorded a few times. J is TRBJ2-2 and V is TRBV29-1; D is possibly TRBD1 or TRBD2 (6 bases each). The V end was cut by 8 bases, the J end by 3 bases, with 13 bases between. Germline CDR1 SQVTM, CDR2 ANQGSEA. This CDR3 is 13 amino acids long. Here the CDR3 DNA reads TGCAGCTCATCGAGGGGGGACACCGGGGAGCTGTTTTTT. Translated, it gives CSSSRGDTGELFF.

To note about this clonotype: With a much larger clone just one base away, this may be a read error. CDR3 residues: CSSSGNSGSTDTQYF. The CDR3 DNA is TGCAGCTCTAGCGGAAATTCAGGGTCCACAGATACGCAGTATTTT. This chain joins TRBV29-1 and TRBJ2-3; 7 nucleotides line up with TRBD2. J lost 2 bases, V lost 8 bases, and 13 bases had no gene match. Germline assignment: CDR1 SQVTM and CDR2 ANQGSEA. The CDR3 consists of 15 residues.

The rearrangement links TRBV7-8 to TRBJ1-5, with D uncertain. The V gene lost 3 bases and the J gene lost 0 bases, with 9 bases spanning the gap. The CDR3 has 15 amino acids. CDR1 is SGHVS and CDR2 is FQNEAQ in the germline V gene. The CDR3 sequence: CASSFLAGSNQPQHF. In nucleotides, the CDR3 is TGTGCCAGCAGCTTTTTGGCGGGTAGCAATCAGCCCCAGCATTTT. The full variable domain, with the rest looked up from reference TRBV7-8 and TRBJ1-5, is GAGVSQSPRYKVAKRGQDVALRCDPISGHVSLFWYQQALGQGPEFLTYFQNEAQLDKSGLPSDRFFAERPEGSVSTLKIQRTQQEDSAVYLCASSFLAGSNQPQHFGDGTRLSIL.

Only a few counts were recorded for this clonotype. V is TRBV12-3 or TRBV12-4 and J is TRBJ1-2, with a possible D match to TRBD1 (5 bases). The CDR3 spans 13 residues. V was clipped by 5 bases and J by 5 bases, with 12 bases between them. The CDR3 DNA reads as TGTGCCAGCAGTCCCTCGACAGATTATGGCTACACCTTC. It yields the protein CASSPSTDYGYTF.

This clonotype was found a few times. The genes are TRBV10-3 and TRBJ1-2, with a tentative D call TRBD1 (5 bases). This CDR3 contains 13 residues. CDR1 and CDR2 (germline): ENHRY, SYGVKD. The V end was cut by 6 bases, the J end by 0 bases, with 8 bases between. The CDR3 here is CAIRGPSNYGYTF. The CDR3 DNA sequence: TGTGCCATCAGGGGGCCCTCTAACTATGGCTACACCTTC.

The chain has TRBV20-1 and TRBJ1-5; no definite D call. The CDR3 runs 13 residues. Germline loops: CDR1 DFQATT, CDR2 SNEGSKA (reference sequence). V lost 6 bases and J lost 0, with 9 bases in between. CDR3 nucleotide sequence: TGCAGTGCAGTACCGGATAGCAATCAGCCCCAGCATTTT. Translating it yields CSAVPDSNQPQHF.

The chain's CDR3 is CANDRVARTEAFF. CDR3 coding DNA: TGTGCCAACGACAGGGTAGCTCGCACTGAAGCTTTCTTT. The chain combines TRBV19 with TRBJ1-1, with 7 positions matching TRBD1. Per germline, CDR1 LNHDA and CDR2 SQIVND (reference sequence). Trimming cost V 10 bases and J 4 bases; bases outside gene matches: 9. The length of the CDR3 is 13 residues.

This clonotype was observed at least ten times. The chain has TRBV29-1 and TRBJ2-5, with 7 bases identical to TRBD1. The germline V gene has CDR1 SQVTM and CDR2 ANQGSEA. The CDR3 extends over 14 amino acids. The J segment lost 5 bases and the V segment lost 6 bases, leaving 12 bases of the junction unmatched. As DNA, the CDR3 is TGCAGCGTCGGACAGGTTTCTACCAGGGAGACCCAGTACTTC. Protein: CSVGQVSTRETQYF.

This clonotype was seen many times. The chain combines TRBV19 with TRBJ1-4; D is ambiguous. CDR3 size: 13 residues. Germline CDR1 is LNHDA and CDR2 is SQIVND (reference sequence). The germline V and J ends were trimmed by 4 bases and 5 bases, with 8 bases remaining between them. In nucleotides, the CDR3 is TGTGCCAGTAGTAATCCAGGAAATGAAAAACTGTTTTTT. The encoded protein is CASSNPGNEKLFF.

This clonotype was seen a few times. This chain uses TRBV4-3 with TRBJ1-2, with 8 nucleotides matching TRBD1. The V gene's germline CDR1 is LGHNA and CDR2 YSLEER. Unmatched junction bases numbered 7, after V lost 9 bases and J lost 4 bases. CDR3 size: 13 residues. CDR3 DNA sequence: TGCGCCAGTGCTAGGGACAGGCTCTATGGCTACACCTTC. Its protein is CASARDRLYGYTF.

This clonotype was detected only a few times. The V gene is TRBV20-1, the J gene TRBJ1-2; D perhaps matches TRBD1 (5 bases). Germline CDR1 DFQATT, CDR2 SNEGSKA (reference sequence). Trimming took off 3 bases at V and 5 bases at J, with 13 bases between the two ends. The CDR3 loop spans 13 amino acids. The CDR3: CSASDRGLYGYTF. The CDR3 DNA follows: TGCAGTGCTAGCGACCGGGGGTTGTATGGCTACACCTTC.

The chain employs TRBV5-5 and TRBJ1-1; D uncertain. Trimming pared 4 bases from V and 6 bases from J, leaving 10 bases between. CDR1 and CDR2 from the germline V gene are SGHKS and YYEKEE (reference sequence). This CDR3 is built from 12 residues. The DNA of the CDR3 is TGTGCCAGCAGCCCGGCCCACGCTGAAGCTTTCTTT. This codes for CASSPAHAEAFF.

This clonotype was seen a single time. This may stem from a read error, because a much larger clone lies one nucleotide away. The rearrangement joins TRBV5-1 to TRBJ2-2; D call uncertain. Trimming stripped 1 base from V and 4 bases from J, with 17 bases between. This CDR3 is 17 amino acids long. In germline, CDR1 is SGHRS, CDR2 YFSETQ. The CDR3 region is CASSLRPEKSGTGELFF. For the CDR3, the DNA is TGCGCCAGCAGCTTGAGGCCAGAGAAATCGGGCACCGGGGAGCTGTTTTTT.

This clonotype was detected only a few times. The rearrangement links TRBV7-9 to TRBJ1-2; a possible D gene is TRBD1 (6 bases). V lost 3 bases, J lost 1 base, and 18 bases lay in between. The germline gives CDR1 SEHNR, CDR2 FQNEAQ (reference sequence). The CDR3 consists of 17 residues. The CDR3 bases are TGTGCCAGCAGCTTTCCGGGGGGCGCTCAATTTAACTATGGCTACACCTTC. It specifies CASSFPGGAQFNYGYTF.

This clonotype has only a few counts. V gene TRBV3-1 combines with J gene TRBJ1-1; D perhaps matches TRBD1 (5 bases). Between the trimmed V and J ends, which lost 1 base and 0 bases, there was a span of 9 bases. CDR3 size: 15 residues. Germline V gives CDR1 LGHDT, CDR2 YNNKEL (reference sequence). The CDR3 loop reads CASSQVGQVNTEAFF. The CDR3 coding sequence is TGTGCCAGCAGCCAAGTTGGACAAGTGAACACTGAAGCTTTCTTT. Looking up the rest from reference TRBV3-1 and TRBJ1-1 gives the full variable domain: DTAVSQTPKYLVTQMGNDKSIKCEQNLGHDTMYWYKQDSKKFLKIMFSYNNKELIINETVPNRFSPKSPDKAHLNLHINSLELGDSAVYFCASSQVGQVNTEAFFGQGTRLTVV.